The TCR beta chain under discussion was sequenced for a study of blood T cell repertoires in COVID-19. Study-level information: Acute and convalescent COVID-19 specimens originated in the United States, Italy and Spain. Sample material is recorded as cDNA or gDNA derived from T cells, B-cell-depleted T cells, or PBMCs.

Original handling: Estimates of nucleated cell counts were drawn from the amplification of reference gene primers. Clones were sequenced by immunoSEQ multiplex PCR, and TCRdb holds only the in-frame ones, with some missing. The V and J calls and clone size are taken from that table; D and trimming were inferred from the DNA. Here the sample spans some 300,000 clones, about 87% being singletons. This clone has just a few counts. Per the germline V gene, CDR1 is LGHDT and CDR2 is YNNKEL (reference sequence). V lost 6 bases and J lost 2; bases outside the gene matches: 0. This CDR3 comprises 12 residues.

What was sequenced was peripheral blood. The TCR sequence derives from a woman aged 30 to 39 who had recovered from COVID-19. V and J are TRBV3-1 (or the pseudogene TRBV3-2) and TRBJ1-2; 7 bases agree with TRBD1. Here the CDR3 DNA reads TGTGCCAGCAGGACAGGGAACTATGGCTACACCTTC. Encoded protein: CASRTGNYGYTF.